This is a list of T cell receptor beta chains from one sample in a study of blood T cell repertoires in COVID-19. This table comes from immunoSEQ multiplex PCR, and its TCRdb copy is limited to in-frame clones, with some not included. The sample has about 52,000 clones, over 65% seen once. The sequencing sample was made of peripheral blood. The source is an elderly man with COVID-19, enrolled during active disease. CDR3s include the opening cysteine and the closing phenylalanine or tryptophan. Each record gives: CDR3 protein, CDR3 DNA, D gene, V gene, J gene, clone size. The D gene is left open where the match is weak. Where a row states a size, it is once, few, many or the class of an expanded clone; other rows omit it.

CDR3aa: CASSQGMTEGYGYTF
CDR3nt: TGTGCCAGCAGCCAAGGAATGACAGAAGGATATGGCTACACCTTC
d_gene: .
v_gene: TRBV4-2
j_gene: TRBJ1-2
abundance: once

CDR3aa: CASSATSGSSYNEQFF
CDR3nt: TGTGCCAGCAGCGCGACTAGCGGCAGTTCCTACAATGAGCAGTTCTTC
d_gene: TRBD2
v_gene: TRBV9
j_gene: TRBJ2-1
abundance: once

CDR3aa: CASSFLGGLSSYEQYF
CDR3nt: TGTGCCAGCTCCTTTTTGGGGGGGTTGAGCTCCTACGAGCAGTACTTC
d_gene: TRBD2
v_gene: TRBV5-6
j_gene: TRBJ2-7
abundance: .

CDR3aa: CASSLGENQPQHF
CDR3nt: TGCGCCAGCAGCTTGGGAGAAAATCAGCCCCAGCATTTT
d_gene: .
v_gene: TRBV5-1
j_gene: TRBJ1-5
abundance: .

CDR3aa: CASSRDWTDNYGYTF
CDR3nt: TGTGCCAGCAGCCGGGATTGGACGGATAACTATGGCTACACCTTC
d_gene: .
v_gene: TRBV7-2
j_gene: TRBJ1-2
abundance: .

CDR3aa: CASSAWGHGISMFF
CDR3nt: .
d_gene: .
v_gene: TRBV27
j_gene: TRBJ1-4
abundance: few

CDR3aa: CASSLPSGQGVNQPQHF
CDR3nt: TGTGCCAGCAGCTTGCCTTCGGGACAGGGTGTCAATCAGCCCCAGCATTTT
d_gene: TRBD1
v_gene: TRBV7-2
j_gene: TRBJ1-5
abundance: .

CDR3aa: CASSLDPGNYGYTF
CDR3nt: TGTGCCAGCAGCTTAGATCCAGGGAACTATGGCTACACCTTC
d_gene: .
v_gene: TRBV7-2
j_gene: TRBJ1-2
abundance: .

CDR3aa: CASSPGTGGFGDYGYTF
CDR3nt: TGTGCCAGCAGCCCAGGGACAGGGGGCTTCGGCGACTATGGCTACACCTTC
d_gene: TRBD1
v_gene: TRBV7-2
j_gene: TRBJ1-2
abundance: .

CDR3aa: CASRPSSTGSTEAFF
CDR3nt: TGTGCCAGCAGACCCTCTTCGACAGGGAGCACTGAAGCTTTCTTT
d_gene: TRBD1
v_gene: TRBV28
j_gene: TRBJ1-1
abundance: .

CDR3aa: CASSQEALGAAFF
CDR3nt: TGTGCCAGCAGCCAAGAAGCTCTTGGTGCGGCTTTCTTT
d_gene: .
v_gene: TRBV4-2
j_gene: TRBJ1-1
abundance: .

CDR3aa: CASGTSGDYNEQFF
CDR3nt: TGTGCCAGCGGGACTAGCGGGGACTACAATGAGCAGTTCTTC
d_gene: TRBD2
v_gene: TRBV28
j_gene: TRBJ2-1
abundance: .

CDR3aa: CASSSSDRGRILGGYTF
CDR3nt: TGCGCCAGCAGTTCCTCCGACAGGGGGCGCATTCTGGGCGGCTACACCTTC
d_gene: TRBD1
v_gene: TRBV10-1
j_gene: TRBJ1-2
abundance: .

CDR3aa: CASSQDLAYEQYF
CDR3nt: TGTGCCAGCAGCCAAGATCTTGCGTACGAGCAGTACTTC
d_gene: .
v_gene: TRBV3-1/TRBV3-2
j_gene: TRBJ2-7
abundance: few

CDR3aa: CASSDTGGAETQYF
CDR3nt: TGTGCCAGCAGTGATACCGGAGGGGCGGAGACCCAGTACTTC
d_gene: .
v_gene: TRBV25-1
j_gene: TRBJ2-5
abundance: .

CDR3aa: CASSRTTLPQHF
CDR3nt: TGTGCCAGTAGCCGGACAACCCTACCCCAGCATTTT
d_gene: .
v_gene: TRBV19
j_gene: TRBJ1-5
abundance: .

CDR3aa: CASRGEDQLNLYGYTF
CDR3nt: TGTGCCAGCAGAGGGGAGGATCAACTTAACCTCTATGGCTACACCTTC
d_gene: .
v_gene: TRBV28
j_gene: TRBJ1-2
abundance: .

CDR3aa: CASSQVPGVRGEQYF
CDR3nt: TGTGCCAGCAGCCAAGTTCCAGGGGTAAGAGGCGAGCAGTACTTC
d_gene: .
v_gene: TRBV4-2
j_gene: TRBJ2-7
abundance: .

CDR3aa: CATSEPGSVGNEQFF
CDR3nt: TGTGCCACCAGTGAACCCGGGAGTGTGGGCAATGAGCAGTTCTTC
d_gene: .
v_gene: TRBV24-1
j_gene: TRBJ2-1
abundance: .

CDR3aa: CASSGQGADTIYF
CDR3nt: TGTGCCAGCAGTGGGCAGGGGGCAGACACCATATATTTT
d_gene: TRBD1
v_gene: TRBV2
j_gene: TRBJ1-3
abundance: .

CDR3aa: CASSTGRSSGNTIYF
CDR3nt: TGCGCCAGCAGCACAGGACGGAGCTCTGGAAACACCATATATTTT
d_gene: .
v_gene: TRBV5-1
j_gene: TRBJ1-3
abundance: .

CDR3aa: CASTYTTGSGYTF
CDR3nt: TGTGCCAGCACTTACACCACAGGGAGTGGCTACACCTTC
d_gene: .
v_gene: TRBV7-9
j_gene: TRBJ1-2
abundance: .

CDR3aa: CASSIRQTGGYGYTF
CDR3nt: TGTGCCAGTAGTATTCGACAGACTGGGGGGTATGGCTACACCTTC
d_gene: .
v_gene: TRBV19
j_gene: TRBJ1-2
abundance: .

CDR3aa: CASSQDNFTPNNEKLFF
CDR3nt: TGCGCCAGCAGCCAAGATAATTTCACCCCTAATAATGAAAAACTGTTTTTT
d_gene: .
v_gene: TRBV4-3
j_gene: TRBJ1-4
abundance: .

CDR3aa: CASSPQGAGQPQHF
CDR3nt: TGTGCCAGCAGCCCACAGGGGGCGGGTCAGCCCCAGCATTTT
d_gene: TRBD1
v_gene: TRBV2
j_gene: TRBJ1-5
abundance: .

CDR3aa: CASSLPRDLLDTGELFF
CDR3nt: TGTGCCAGCAGCTTACCACGGGATCTGCTCGACACCGGGGAGCTGTTTTTT
d_gene: .
v_gene: TRBV5-6
j_gene: TRBJ2-2
abundance: once

CDR3aa: CASSSTSPQETQYF
CDR3nt: TGCGCCAGCAGCTCAACTAGCCCCCAGGAGACCCAGTACTTC
d_gene: .
v_gene: TRBV5-1
j_gene: TRBJ2-5
abundance: .

CDR3aa: CASSLDSNYGYTF
CDR3nt: TGTGCCAGCAGCTTGGACAGTAACTATGGCTACACCTTC
d_gene: .
v_gene: TRBV7-2
j_gene: TRBJ1-2
abundance: .

CDR3aa: CASSSLPGLAGVDTQYF
CDR3nt: TGTGCCAGCAGCTCGCTCCCGGGACTAGCGGGGGTAGATACGCAGTATTTT
d_gene: TRBD2
v_gene: TRBV5-4
j_gene: TRBJ2-3
abundance: .

CDR3aa: CASRVDRAAFF
CDR3nt: TGTGCCAGCAGGGTAGACAGGGCAGCTTTCTTT
d_gene: TRBD1
v_gene: TRBV6-5
j_gene: TRBJ1-1
abundance: .

CDR3aa: CATSAAGLNQPQHF
CDR3nt: TGTGCCACCAGTGCAGCAGGCCTTAATCAGCCCCAGCATTTT
d_gene: .
v_gene: TRBV24-1
j_gene: TRBJ1-5
abundance: .

CDR3aa: CASGHGRGSYNEQFF
CDR3nt: TGTGCCAGCGGCCACGGGAGAGGGTCCTACAATGAGCAGTTCTTC
d_gene: .
v_gene: TRBV6-2/TRBV6-3
j_gene: TRBJ2-1
abundance: .

CDR3aa: CASSVEFAYGYTF
CDR3nt: TGTGCCAGCAGTGTGGAGTTTGCCTATGGCTACACCTTC
d_gene: .
v_gene: TRBV2
j_gene: TRBJ1-2
abundance: .

CDR3aa: CSVFWVQGNTEAFF
CDR3nt: TGCAGCGTTTTTTGGGTGCAGGGTAACACTGAAGCTTTCTTT
d_gene: .
v_gene: TRBV29-1
j_gene: TRBJ1-1
abundance: .

CDR3aa: CASSLFSGLNTEAFF
CDR3nt: TGTGCCAGCAGCTTATTTTCAGGTCTGAACACTGAAGCTTTCTTT
d_gene: .
v_gene: TRBV11-2
j_gene: TRBJ1-1
abundance: .

CDR3aa: CASSPTYRVSNEQFF
CDR3nt: TGTGCCAGCAGCCCCACCTATAGAGTTAGCAATGAGCAGTTCTTC
d_gene: .
v_gene: TRBV11-2
j_gene: TRBJ2-1
abundance: .

CDR3aa: CASSLPDRYLGVTQYF
CDR3nt: TGTGCCAGCAGTCTACCGGACAGGTACCTCGGCGTGACCCAGTACTTC
d_gene: TRBD1
v_gene: TRBV6-2/TRBV6-3
j_gene: TRBJ2-5
abundance: once

CDR3aa: CASSLGPTGNSNQPQHF
CDR3nt: TGTGCCAGCAGCTTAGGGCCGACAGGGAATAGCAATCAGCCCCAGCATTTT
d_gene: TRBD1
v_gene: TRBV7-2
j_gene: TRBJ1-5
abundance: .

CDR3aa: CASSSQVTGGTQYF
CDR3nt: TGTGCCAGCAGCTCCCAAGTAACGGGGGGGACGCAGTACTTC
d_gene: TRBD2
v_gene: TRBV11-2
j_gene: TRBJ2-7
abundance: .

CDR3aa: CASSWEGGNTIYF
CDR3nt: TGCGCCAGCAGCTGGGAGGGAGGAAACACCATATATTTT
d_gene: .
v_gene: TRBV5-1
j_gene: TRBJ1-3
abundance: .

CDR3aa: CATPWGVAYLNEQFF
CDR3nt: TGTGCCACCCCGTGGGGGGTAGCCTACTTAAATGAGCAGTTCTTC
d_gene: .
v_gene: TRBV7-9
j_gene: TRBJ2-1
abundance: few

CDR3aa: CASSYPRGGRDTQYF
CDR3nt: TGTGCCAGCAGTTACCCCCGGGGGGGCCGGGATACGCAGTATTTT
d_gene: TRBD2
v_gene: TRBV6-6
j_gene: TRBJ2-3
abundance: .

CDR3aa: CASSYQRGGQETQYF
CDR3nt: TGTGCCAGCAGCTACCAGCGGGGGGGCCAAGAGACCCAGTACTTC
d_gene: TRBD2
v_gene: TRBV7-2
j_gene: TRBJ2-5
abundance: .

CDR3aa: CASTSGQSGTDTQYF
CDR3nt: TGTGCCAGCACCTCCGGACAGTCAGGCACAGATACGCAGTATTTT
d_gene: .
v_gene: TRBV6-6
j_gene: TRBJ2-3
abundance: .

CDR3aa: CAISGDRDVYGYTF
CDR3nt: TGTGCCATCAGTGGGGACAGGGATGTCTATGGCTACACCTTC
d_gene: TRBD1
v_gene: TRBV10-3
j_gene: TRBJ1-2
abundance: few